The source of this TCR beta chain is a study of identical twins. Points from the study as a whole: In zero-insertion analyses, partial confounding could arise from invariant MAIT and iNKT cells. Among monozygotic twins, out-of-frame TCR alpha sharing exceeded what models predicted. Those out-of-frame alpha sequences shared by twins showed an excess of low generation probability.

One entry per CDR3 protein results from TCRdb running MiXCR on the 5' RACE reads. Among more than 1.5 million distinct CDR3 sequences, around 29% were seen once, and the ten largest hold 0.27%. Comment on this clonotype: Its target is unknown.

The ends lost 4 bases at V and 7 bases at J; junction bases unmatched: 15. The germline CDR1 and CDR2 sequences are MNHEY and SVGEGT. The CDR3 is 17 amino acids. The sequence was obtained from a newborn girl in good health. The chain combines TRBV6-2 or TRBV6-3 with TRBJ2-4, with 8 bases that match TRBD1. The sample taken for sequencing was cord blood. Here the CDR3 reads CASSFAPRTGFVNIQYF. Written as DNA, the CDR3 is TGTGCCAGCAGTTTTGCCCCCAGGACAGGGTTCGTCAACATTCAGTACTTC.